The 9 T cell receptor beta chains reported below all come from one sample, sequenced in a study of blood T cell repertoires in COVID-19. Clones were sequenced by immunoSEQ multiplex PCR, and TCRdb holds only the in-frame ones, with some missing. The table shows around 250,000 clones, with approximately 91% occurring only once. The sample comprised peripheral blood. All receptors come from a woman aged 40-49 years who had recovered from COVID-19.

V gene TRBV19 combines with J gene TRBJ2-7, with 9 bases that match TRBD2. Germline-derived CDR1 and CDR2 are LNHDA and SQIVND (reference sequence). CDR3 size: 16 residues. V dropped 1 base and J dropped 1; count of bases not matched to a gene: 5. The CDR3 nucleotides read TGTGCCAGTAGTATAGGGTGGCTAGCGGGGTCCTACGAGCAGTACTTC. Protein product: CASSIGWLAGSYEQYF.

The rearrangement links TRBV14 to TRBJ1-1; D remains ambiguous. The CDR3 is made up of 12 amino acids. Per the germline V gene, CDR1 is SGHDN and CDR2 is FVKESK. The V end lost 3 bases, the J end lost 10 bases, and 12 bases lay between the germline ends. The DNA for the CDR3 is TGTGCCAGCAGCCAGGGTCGGCTAGGAGCTTTCTTT. This translates into CASSQGRLGAFF.

This clone has a single count. This chain connects TRBV6-5 to TRBJ2-3; 14 bases map to TRBD2. This CDR3 contains 15 residues. CDR1 is MNHEY and CDR2 is SVGAGI in the germline V gene. V shed 6 bases and J 11 bases; nucleotides not matched to a gene: 10. The CDR3 bases are TGTGCCAGCAGCTCCTCCCCGGGACTAGCGGGAGAGCAGTATTTT. It is translated as CASSSSPGLAGEQYF.

The chain couples TRBV3-1 (or the pseudogene TRBV3-2) to TRBJ2-1; TRBD2 matches 7 bases. V lost 2 bases to trimming and J lost 8 bases; unmatched junction nucleotides: 6. The V gene's germline CDR1 is LGHDT and CDR2 YNNKEL (reference sequence). This CDR3 comprises 14 residues. The CDR3 DNA reads as TGTGCCAGCAGCCAATTGGGGACTACTTATGAGCAGTTCTTC. It is translated as CASSQLGTTYEQFF.

This clone was found once. The chain uses TRBV27 and TRBJ1-4, with a weak D call TRBD1 (5 bases). CDR3 length: 15 residues. V shed 0 bases and J shed 7 bases, with 12 bases lying between them. Germline loops: CDR1 MNHEY, CDR2 SMNVEV (reference sequence). As DNA, the CDR3 is TGTGCCAGCAGTTTATCGGGGGGATTTGGTGAAAAACTGTTTTTT. Translation gives CASSLSGGFGEKLFF.

This chain connects TRBV2 to TRBJ2-7, with D possibly matching TRBD1 (5 bases). CDR3 size: 16 residues. Germline V gene data show CDR1 as SNHLY and CDR2 as FYNNEI. The V end was cut by 3 bases, the J end by 6 bases, with 21 bases between. The CDR3 region is CASSDLGREVHGEQYF. The CDR3 nucleotides are TGTGCCAGCAGTGATTTAGGCAGGGAAGTTCACGGCGAGCAGTACTTC.

The chain carries TRBV5-1 and TRBJ2-2, with D uncertain. Looked up from germline, CDR1 is SGHRS and CDR2 is YFSETQ. The CDR3 spans 14 residues. V lost 4 bases and J lost 1, with 8 bases in between. The CDR3 region is CASSPLQNTGELFF. In DNA form, the CDR3 reads TGCGCCAGCAGCCCATTACAGAACACCGGGGAGCTGTTTTTT.

This chain links TRBV5-6 with TRBJ2-5, with TRBD2 identical over 9 bases. The CDR3 covers 15 residues. Germline CDR1 SGHDT, CDR2 YYEEEE. V shed 2 bases and J 5 bases; nucleotides not matched to a gene: 7. CDR3 region: CASSFPAGGLETQYF. Here the CDR3 DNA reads TGTGCCAGCAGCTTTCCAGCGGGAGGCTTGGAGACCCAGTACTTC.

The genes are TRBV30 and TRBJ1-1, with TRBD1 as a possible D gene (6 bases). The CDR3 contains 15 residues. V lost 1 base and J lost 1, with 13 bases in between. Per the germline V gene, CDR1 is GTSNPN and CDR2 is SVGIG (reference sequence). CDR3 sequence reads: CAWSDRSTGNTEAFF. CDR3 nucleotide sequence: TGTGCCTGGAGTGACCGCTCGACAGGGAACACTGAAGCTTTCTTT. The entire variable domain, with the rest obtained from reference TRBV30 and TRBJ1-1, is as follows: SQTIHQWPATLVQPVGSPLSLECTVEGTSNPNLYWYRQAAGRGLQLLFYSVGIGQISSEVPQNLSASRPQDRQFILSSKKLLLSDSGFYLCAWSDRSTGNTEAFFGQGTRLTVV.